This record looks at one T cell receptor beta chain sequence and its context. Its matching antigen is unknown. The PCR ran on 60 Vbeta and 13 Jbeta primers. Sequencing was performed with immunoSEQ multiplex PCR; in TCRdb, only in-frame clones are kept and a portion is missing. The repertoire holds 150,000 or so clones, with roughly 79% as singletons. Looked up from germline, CDR1 is MGHDK and CDR2 is SYGVNS. Trimming took 2 bases from V and 4 from J, leaving 20 bases between them. The CDR3 contains 17 residues. This specimen belongs to a study of cytomegalovirus exposure and HLA in healthy donors. General study findings and limits: Certain sequence variants were highly shared and formed a cluster, and this cluster was likely a sequencing artifact. Altogether, 164 TCR beta chains were recorded as cytomegalovirus-associated.

Each donor was healthy, and each was a bone marrow donor. The V gene is TRBV25-1, the J gene TRBJ2-5; D may be TRBD1 (5 bases). Sequenced input: PBMCs. The receptor's source is a young man in good health and CMV-seronegative. The CDR3 region is CASSEGLGQTWGETQYF. The CDR3 coding sequence is TGTGCCAGCAGTGAAGGGTTGGGGCAGACCTGGGGAGAGACCCAGTACTTC.